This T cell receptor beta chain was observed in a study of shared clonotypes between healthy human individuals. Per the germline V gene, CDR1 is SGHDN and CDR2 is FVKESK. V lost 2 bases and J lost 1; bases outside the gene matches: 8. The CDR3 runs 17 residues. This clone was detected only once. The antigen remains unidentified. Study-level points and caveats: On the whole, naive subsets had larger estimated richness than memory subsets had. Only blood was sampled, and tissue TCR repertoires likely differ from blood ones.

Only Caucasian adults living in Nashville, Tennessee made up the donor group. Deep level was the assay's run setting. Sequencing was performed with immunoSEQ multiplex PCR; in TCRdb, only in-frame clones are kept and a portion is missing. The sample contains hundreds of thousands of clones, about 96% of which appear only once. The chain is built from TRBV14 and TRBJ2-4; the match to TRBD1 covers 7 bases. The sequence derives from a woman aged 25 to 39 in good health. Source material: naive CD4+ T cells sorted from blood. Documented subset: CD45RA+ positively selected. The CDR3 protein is CASSQRQQGFAKNIQYF. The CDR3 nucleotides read TGTGCCAGCAGCCAACGTCAACAGGGGTTTGCCAAAAACATTCAGTACTTC.